A selection of T cell receptor beta chains follows, all from one sample in a study of blood T cells in healthy people across ages. TCRdb re-analysed the 5' RACE reads in MiXCR, keeping a single row per CDR3 protein. The repertoire has about 780,000 distinct CDR3 sequences, approximately 67% of them found once; the top ten carry 25% to 35%. Material: blood. Receptors were obtained from a man aged 25-45 years in good health. Both conserved end residues are part of each CDR3. The order of the fields is clone size, J gene, D gene, V gene, CDR3 protein, CDR3 DNA. A D gene is named only where the DNA matches it firmly. Rows give clone size only sometimes, using once, few, many, or a class for an expanded clone.

. | TRBJ1-1 | . | TRBV5-1 | CASRLDPGGNTEAFF | TGCGCCAGCAGGTTAGACCCGGGAGGGAACACTGAAGCTTTCTTT
. | TRBJ2-3 | . | TRBV25-1 | CASQGGGFTDTQYF | TGTGCCAGCCAGGGGGGGGGCTTCACAGATACGCAGTATTTT
few | TRBJ2-1 | . | TRBV4-2 | CASSQEMWGTGDNEQFF | TGTGCCAGCAGCCAAGAGATGTGGGGGACGGGTGACAATGAGCAGTTCTTC
few | TRBJ2-1 | TRBD2 | TRBV7-2 | CASGSGTKSLNEQFF | TGTGCCAGCGGTTCCGGGACTAAATCTCTCAATGAGCAGTTCTTC
. | TRBJ2-3 | TRBD2 | TRBV4-3 | CASSQGASGGVTDTQYF | TGCGCCAGCAGCCAAGGTGCTAGCGGGGGGGTCACAGATACGCAGTATTTT
once | TRBJ1-1 | TRBD1 | TRBV10-3 | CATEGQGYTEAFF | TGTGCCACGGAGGGACAGGGGTACACTGAAGCTTTCTTT
. | TRBJ2-3 | . | TRBV20-1 | CGARVSGPGSDTQYF | TGCGGTGCTAGGGTGTCAGGGCCGGGATCAGATACGCAGTATTTT
. | TRBJ2-1 | . | TRBV19 | CASSIGRLEQFF | TGTGCCAGTAGTATTGGGCGTCTTGAGCAGTTCTTC
. | TRBJ1-1 | . | TRBV10-3 | CAISESNQGGIEAFF | TGTGCCATCAGTGAGTCGAACCAGGGTGGAATTGAAGCTTTCTTT
few | TRBJ1-2 | TRBD1 | TRBV7-9 | CASSQTDGTGGWYGYTF | TGTGCCAGCAGCCAAACGGACGGGACAGGGGGCTGGTATGGCTACACCTTC
few | TRBJ2-7 | TRBD1 | TRBV7-2 | CASSFTGGATYEQYF | TGTGCCAGCAGCTTTACAGGGGGCGCGACCTACGAGCAGTACTTC
. | TRBJ2-1 | . | TRBV6-6 | CATSGLPAEQFF | TGTGCCACCTCGGGTCTGCCAGCGGAGCAGTTCTTC
. | TRBJ1-1 | . | TRBV6-1 | CASNQAGMNTEAFF | TGTGCCAGCAATCAAGCGGGGATGAACACTGAAGCTTTCTTT
. | TRBJ1-2 | . | TRBV4-3 | CASSQESPGEREGYTF | TGCGCCAGCAGCCAAGAAAGTCCCGGGGAGAGGGAAGGCTACACCTTC
. | TRBJ2-5 | TRBD1 | TRBV7-9 | CASSPGQGDQETQYF | TGTGCCAGCAGCCCAGGACAGGGAGATCAAGAGACCCAGTACTTC
. | TRBJ2-1 | . | TRBV7-9 | CASSFLRPEQFF | TGTGCCAGCAGCTTTTTACGACCTGAGCAGTTCTTC
. | TRBJ2-3 | . | TRBV20-1 | CSASVGTSRTDTQYF | TGCAGTGCTAGTGTCGGAACTTCCCGCACAGATACGCAGTATTTT
. | TRBJ2-3 | . | TRBV7-2 | CASSNLGWMQYF | TGTGCCAGCAGCAATTTGGGTTGGATGCAGTATTTT
few | TRBJ2-1 | TRBD1 | TRBV18 | CASSPGDRGTYNEQFF | TGTGCCAGCTCACCAGGCGACAGGGGAACCTACAATGAGCAGTTCTTC
. | TRBJ2-1 | TRBD2 | TRBV16 | CASSQSGTSEVLEQFF | TGTGCCAGCAGCCAATCCGGGACTAGCGAAGTCTTGGAGCAGTTCTTC
. | TRBJ2-5 | . | TRBV11-3 | CASSLGRRRSLETQYF | TGTGCCAGCAGCTTAGGACGGCGACGAAGCTTAGAGACCCAGTACTTC
. | TRBJ1-2 | . | TRBV12-3/TRBV12-4 | CASSSLGAQGYTF | TGTGCCAGCAGTTCCCTAGGGGCGCAGGGCTACACCTTC
. | TRBJ2-3 | . | TRBV13 | CASSHEAQGTTRTDTQYF | TGTGCCAGCAGCCACGAAGCCCAGGGGACTACCCGCACAGATACGCAGTATTTT
. | TRBJ1-1 | TRBD1 | TRBV10-3 | CAISEFTGATEAFF | TGTGCCATCAGTGAGTTTACAGGGGCCACTGAAGCTTTCTTT
. | TRBJ2-7 | TRBD1 | TRBV25-1 | CASSEWQGVYEQYF | TGTGCCAGCAGTGAATGGCAGGGGGTTTACGAGCAGTACTTC
. | TRBJ2-7 | . | TRBV11-3 | CASSLGRGADYEQYF | TGTGCCAGCAGCTTAGGTAGAGGGGCCGACTACGAGCAGTACTTC
. | TRBJ1-2 | . | TRBV3-1 | CASSPRSSSYGYTF | TGTGCCAGCAGCCCCCGATCCTCTAGCTATGGCTACACCTTC
. | TRBJ2-7 | . | TRBV10-3 | CAISERGGGLYEQYF | TGCGCCATCAGTGAGAGGGGCGGAGGACTCTACGAGCAGTACTTC
. | TRBJ2-1 | . | TRBV6-2/TRBV6-3 | CASSYLRGASYNEQFF | TGTGCCAGCAGTTACCTGCGCGGGGCCTCCTACAATGAGCAGTTCTTC
. | TRBJ2-5 | . | TRBV20-1 | CSARELETQYF | TGCAGTGCTAGAGAACTTGAGACCCAGTACTTC
. | TRBJ1-5 | TRBD1 | TRBV7-2 | CASSLATGGANQPQHF | TGTGCCAGCAGCTTAGCAACAGGGGGAGCGAATCAGCCCCAGCATTTT
. | TRBJ2-3 | TRBD2 | TRBV7-3 | CASSRLAGGQVDTQYF | TGTGCCAGCAGCCGTCTAGCGGGGGGGCAGGTAGATACGCAGTATTTT
. | TRBJ2-5 | . | TRBV20-1 | CSAGTGGAYQETQYF | TGCAGTGCTGGCACAGGGGGGGCGTACCAAGAGACCCAGTACTTC
. | TRBJ2-7 | . | TRBV20-1 | CSAIDSSYEQYF | TGCAGTGCCATAGACAGTTCCTACGAGCAGTACTTC
few | TRBJ2-1 | TRBD1 | TRBV20-1 | CRASTGYDEQFF | TGCAGAGCCTCGACAGGGTACGATGAGCAGTTCTTC
once | TRBJ2-7 | TRBD1 | TRBV6-5 | CASSSPGGQTYEQYF | TGTGCCAGCAGTTCTCCAGGGGGCCAAACCTACGAGCAGTACTTC
. | TRBJ2-7 | . | TRBV7-6 | CASSLGRTTYEQYF | TGTGCCAGCAGCTTAGGAAGGACCACTTACGAGCAGTACTTC
once | TRBJ2-6 | . | TRBV20-1 | CSAAGSGANVLTF | TGCAGTGCAGCAGGGTCTGGGGCCAACGTCCTGACTTTC
. | TRBJ1-5 | . | TRBV27 | CASSLAGAGPKYSNQPQHF | TGTGCCAGCAGTTTAGCGGGGGCAGGGCCTAAATATAGCAATCAGCCCCAGCATTTT
. | TRBJ2-5 | . | TRBV29-1 | CSLLEGTQYF | TGCAGCCTGCTCGAAGGGACCCAGTACTTC
few | TRBJ1-5 | . | TRBV5-1 | CASSFRGGDQPQHF | TGCGCCAGCAGCTTCAGGGGTGGAGATCAGCCCCAGCATTTT
. | TRBJ2-2 | . | TRBV7-2 | CASSQRQTGELFF | TGTGCCAGCAGCCAACGACAGACCGGGGAGCTGTTTTTT
. | TRBJ2-1 | TRBD1 | TRBV6-5 | CASSWGYRGDEQFF | TGTGCCAGCAGTTGGGGCTACAGGGGAGATGAGCAGTTCTTC
. | TRBJ2-4 | . | TRBV27 | CASSNLAQVLREQYF | TGTGCCAGCAGTAACCTCGCTCAGGTACTTAGGGAGCAGTACTTC
. | TRBJ2-1 | TRBD1 | TRBV7-6 | CASSKNRGRYLYNEQFF | TGTGCCAGCAGCAAAAACAGGGGGCGTTATCTCTACAATGAGCAGTTCTTC
many | TRBJ2-1 | . | TRBV7-3 | CASSRVSGAYNEQFF | TGTGCCAGCAGCAGGGTGTCGGGGGCCTACAATGAGCAGTTCTTC
. | TRBJ2-7 | TRBD1 | TRBV12-3/TRBV12-4 | CASSLRDRGPGSYNEQYF | TGTGCCAGCAGTTTGAGGGACAGGGGGCCCGGCTCCTACAATGAGCAGTACTTC
once | TRBJ2-7 | . | TRBV6-2/TRBV6-3 | CASSPGTLSSYEQYF | TGTGCCAGCAGCCCCGGGACATTGAGCTCCTACGAGCAGTACTTC
. | TRBJ2-7 | TRBD1 | TRBV27 | CASSQLDRGPYEQYF | TGTGCCAGCAGCCAACTGGACAGGGGGCCCTACGAGCAGTACTTC
. | TRBJ2-1 | . | TRBV27 | CASSLGGYTYNEQFF | TGTGCCAGCAGTTTGGGCGGGTATACCTACAATGAGCAGTTCTTC
. | TRBJ1-1 | . | TRBV15 | CATSKDPSLNTEAFF | TGTGCCACCAGCAAAGACCCCTCACTGAACACTGAAGCTTTCTTT
. | TRBJ2-5 | TRBD2 | TRBV12-3/TRBV12-4 | CASSLDGGGGETQYF | TGTGCCAGCAGTTTAGATGGCGGGGGTGGGGAGACCCAGTACTTC
. | TRBJ2-6 | TRBD1 | TRBV5-6 | CASSGRQGYSGANVLTF | TGTGCCAGCAGCGGCCGACAGGGATACTCTGGGGCCAACGTCCTGACTTTC
. | TRBJ1-2 | TRBD1 | TRBV6-6 | CAISMGQGDRDYGYTF | TGTGCCATCTCGATGGGACAGGGGGACAGGGACTATGGCTACACCTTC
. | TRBJ1-5 | . | TRBV28 | CACGPINQPQHF | TGTGCTTGCGGACCGATCAATCAGCCCCAGCATTTT